This TCR beta chain was obtained from a study of cytomegalovirus exposure and HLA in healthy donors. Across the study: Researchers found that roughly 81% of fewer than 450 genotyped donors fell within the Caucasian-associated ancestry cluster.

PCR amplification relied on 60 Vbeta primers (plus 13 Jbeta primers). Using immunoSEQ multiplex PCR, the repertoire was profiled, and TCRdb retains in-frame clones only, with some absent. The sample gives about 160,000 clones, around 60% of which show up once; 6% to 8.5% is in the top ten. Germline V gene sequence: CDR1 SNHLY, CDR2 FYNNEI. With 7 bases removed from V and 2 bases from J, the gap between germline ends came to 9 bases. The CDR3 extends over 12 amino acids. Donors counted as nominally healthy when sampled, yet unrecorded immune exposures were likely. This clone appeared a few times. Its antigen is undetermined. Findings and caveats of the study: HLA-A and HLA-B allele assignments for most subjects were reportedly predicted accurately using TCR beta sequences. Later analysis placed DRB1 highest and HLA-C lowest in TCR association rates, which differed by HLA locus.

Sequenced sample: PBMCs. The clonotype originates from an older woman in good health and CMV-seropositive. V and J are TRBV2 and TRBJ2-7; D not resolved. The CDR3 protein is CASTVQPYEQYF. CDR3 in DNA: TGTGCCAGCACCGTACAGCCCTACGAGCAGTACTTC.